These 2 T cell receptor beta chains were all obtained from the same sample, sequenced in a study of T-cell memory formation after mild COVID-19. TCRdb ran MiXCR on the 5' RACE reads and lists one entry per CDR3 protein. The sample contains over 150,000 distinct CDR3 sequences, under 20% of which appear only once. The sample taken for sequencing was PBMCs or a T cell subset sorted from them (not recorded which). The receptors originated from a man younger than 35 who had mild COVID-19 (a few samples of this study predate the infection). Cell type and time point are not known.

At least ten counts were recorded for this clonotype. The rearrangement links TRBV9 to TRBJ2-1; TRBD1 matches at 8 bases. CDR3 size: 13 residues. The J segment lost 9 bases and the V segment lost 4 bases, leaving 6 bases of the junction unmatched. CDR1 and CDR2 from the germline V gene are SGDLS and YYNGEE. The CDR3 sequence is CASSLQTGVEQFF. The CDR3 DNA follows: TGTGCCAGCAGCCTCCAGACAGGGGTTGAGCAGTTCTTC.

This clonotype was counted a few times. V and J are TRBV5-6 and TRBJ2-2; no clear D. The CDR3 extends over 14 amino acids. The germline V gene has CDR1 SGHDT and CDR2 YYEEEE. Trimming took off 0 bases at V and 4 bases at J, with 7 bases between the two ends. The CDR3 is CASSLGSRTGELFF. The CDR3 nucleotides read TGTGCCAGCAGCTTGGGGTCACGCACCGGGGAGCTGTTTTTT.